These 10 T cell receptor beta chains came from one sample sequenced in a study of cytomegalovirus exposure and HLA in healthy donors. The study ran its PCR with 60 Vbeta and 13 Jbeta primers. Assay: immunoSEQ multiplex PCR; the TCRdb copy retains only in-frame clones and omits some. The sample gives some 200,000 clones, roughly 84% of which show up once; less than 0.3% is in the top ten. The sample comprised PBMCs. The receptors originated from a girl under three years old in good health and CMV-seronegative.

CDR3 loop: CASSLYRTGSGEQYF. CDR3 in DNA: TGCGCCAGCAGCTTGTATAGGACAGGGTCCGGCGAGCAGTACTTC. V usage is TRBV5-1 and J usage is TRBJ2-5; the match to TRBD1 covers 8 bases. The J call may be wrong; the DNA end is better matched by TRBJ2-7. The CDR3 covers 15 residues. Germline V lookup: CDR1 SGHRS, CDR2 YFSETQ.

The chain employs TRBV5-4 and TRBJ1-2, with 7 bases aligning to TRBD1. Germline V lookup: CDR1 SGHNT, CDR2 YYREEE (reference sequence). The CDR3 is 13 residues long. The V gene end was trimmed by 4 bases and the J gene end by 2 bases; junction bases not matched to a gene: 2. The CDR3 is CASSPDRNYGYTF. The CDR3 nucleotides are TGTGCCAGCAGCCCGGACAGGAACTATGGCTACACCTTC.

The rearrangement uses TRBV25-1 and TRBJ1-1; D possibly corresponds to TRBD1 (6 bases). Trimming removed 0 bases at V and 1 base at J, with 9 bases between. The CDR3 has 15 amino acids. CDR1 and CDR2 from the germline V gene are MGHDK and SYGVNS. The CDR3: CASSEYLQGNTEAFF. CDR3 DNA: TGTGCCAGCAGTGAATACCTACAGGGGAACACTGAAGCTTTCTTT.

The chain is built from TRBV5-1 and TRBJ2-5, with D maybe TRBD1 (6 bases). The J call could be wrong; TRBJ2-7 is a better fit for the DNA end. CDR1 SGHRS and CDR2 YFSETQ come from the germline V gene. This CDR3 has 16 amino acids. As DNA, the CDR3 is TGCGCCAGCAGCCCGGGAATTGGGGGACACCTCTACGAGCAGTACTTC. The encoded protein is CASSPGIGGHLYEQYF.

The chain couples TRBV5-1 to TRBJ1-6; D is possibly TRBD1 (6 bases). The CDR3 has 14 amino acids. The V and J ends lost 2 bases and 6 bases respectively, with 9 bases between them. Germline loops: CDR1 SGHRS, CDR2 YFSETQ. CDR3 region: CASSFSQGNSPLHF. The CDR3 DNA reads as TGCGCCAGCAGCTTTTCACAGGGTAATTCACCCCTCCACTTT. Drawing the rest from reference TRBV5-1 and TRBJ1-6, the complete variable domain is KAGVTQTPRYLIKTRGQQVTLSCSPISGHRSVSWYQQTPGQGLQFLFEYFSETQRNKGNFPGRFSGRQFSNSRSEMNVSTLELGDSALYLCASSFSQGNSPLHFGNGTRLTVT.

The gene calls are TRBV5-1 and TRBJ2-3; 14 nucleotides align to TRBD2. CDR1 and CDR2 (germline): SGHRS, YFSETQ. This CDR3 comprises 16 residues. V was clipped by 4 bases and J by 9 bases; unmatched bases: 10. The CDR3 sequence is CASSLTSGGASGTQYF. The DNA of the CDR3 is TGCGCCAGCAGCCTGACTAGCGGGGGGGCCTCGGGAACGCAGTATTTT.

The J gene is TRBJ2-7, the V gene TRBV11-2, with 7 bases fitting TRBD2. The CDR3 spans 14 residues. Unmatched junction bases numbered 8, after V lost 5 bases and J lost 4 bases. The germline V gene encodes CDR1 SGHAT and CDR2 FQNNGV. The CDR3 here is CASSVGLGKYEQYF. The CDR3 nucleotides are TGTGCCAGCAGCGTAGGACTAGGAAAATACGAGCAGTACTTC.

This clone has more than one count but fewer than ten. The J gene is TRBJ1-3, the V gene TRBV7-9; 7 bases are shared with TRBD1. Germline V CDR1 and CDR2: SEHNR, FQNEAQ (reference sequence). The V segment lost 5 bases and the J segment 4 bases; nucleotides outside the gene matches: 14. The CDR3 contains 17 residues. The CDR3 reads CASSPPSQGRSGNTIYF. The CDR3 bases are TGTGCCAGCAGCCCGCCGTCACAGGGGCGATCCGGAAACACCATATATTTT.

The CDR3 coding sequence is TGTGCCAGCAGCGTAGCACCGAGACTAGCGGGGGGTAACACAGATACGCAGTATTTT. Its translation is CASSVAPRLAGGNTDTQYF. V and J are TRBV9 and TRBJ2-3; TRBD2 aligns across 13 bases. There are 19 residues in the CDR3. Trimming removed 0 bases from V and 2 bases from J; junction bases left unmatched: 9. The V gene's germline CDR1 is SGDLS and CDR2 YYNGEE.

This sequence joins TRBV6-6 and TRBJ2-1; 10 positions match TRBD2. The CDR3 is made up of 14 amino acids. The V gene end was trimmed by 8 bases and the J gene end by 6 bases; junction bases not matched to a gene: 7. Germline CDR1 is MNHNY and CDR2 is SVGAGI (reference sequence). The CDR3: CASWGTSESNEQFF. In nucleotides, the CDR3 is TGTGCCAGCTGGGGGACTAGCGAATCCAATGAGCAGTTCTTC.